This T cell receptor (beta chain) was retrieved from a study of shared clonotypes between healthy human individuals. Sequencing used immunoSEQ multiplex PCR; TCRdb keeps in-frame clones, though not all of them. This sample has over 2,000,000 clones, with around 95% found just once. The naive CD8 fraction comprised CD45RO-negative cells positively selected for CCR7 and excluded terminally differentiated effector memory CD45RA+ cells. The junction had 6 bases not matched to a gene; V was cut back by 4 bases and J by 1 base. Germline CDR1 MNHNS, CDR2 SASEGT. The CDR3 is made up of 15 amino acids. The chain uses TRBV6-1 and TRBJ2-7; 8 bases are shared with TRBD2. This clonotype originated in a man aged 18 to 30 in good health. Some clones in this sample may be carry-over from other donors' samples. The sequencing sample was made of naive CD8+ T cells from PBMCs. For the CDR3, the DNA is TGTGCCAGCAGTGTCGGGATAGCGGGATCCTACGAGCAGTACTTC. Its translation is CASSVGIAGSYEQYF.